A selection of T cell receptor beta chains follows, all from one sample in a study of radiation and T cells in renal cell carcinoma. Some clones are missing from TCRdb's copy, which holds only in-frame ones; the method was immunoSEQ multiplex PCR. The table lists about 140,000 clones, less than 90% of them singletons. Material: blood, obtained from a patient whose treatment included radiotherapy and nephrectomy. These receptor sequences come from a woman in her 50s with renal cell carcinoma. Both conserved end residues are part of each CDR3. The D gene is left open where the match is weak. Rows give clone size only sometimes, using once, few, many, or a class for an expanded clone.

CDR3 protein: CASTRPNQPQHF
CDR3 DNA: TGTGCCAGCACCCGACCCAATCAGCCCCAGCATTTT
V gene: TRBV6-6
CDR3 length: 12
J gene: TRBJ1-5
clone size: NA
D gene: NA

CDR3 protein: CASSPDSPLYEQYF
CDR3 DNA: TGCGCCAGCAGCCCGGACTCACCCTTGTACGAGCAGTACTTC
V gene: TRBV5-1
CDR3 length: 14
J gene: TRBJ2-7
clone size: once
D gene: NA

CDR3 protein: CAWSAGGGKDTQYF
CDR3 DNA: TGTGCCTGGAGTGCGGGCGGGGGGAAGGATACGCAGTATTTT
V gene: TRBV30
CDR3 length: 14
J gene: TRBJ2-3
clone size: once
D gene: TRBD2

CDR3 protein: CASSRRQASYNEQFF
CDR3 DNA: TGTGCCAGCAGCCGGCGGCAGGCGTCCTACAATGAGCAGTTCTTC
V gene: TRBV7-9
CDR3 length: 15
J gene: TRBJ2-1
clone size: NA
D gene: NA

CDR3 protein: CASSLEFSRSYNEQFF
CDR3 DNA: TGTGCCAGCAGCTTGGAATTCAGCCGCTCCTACAATGAGCAGTTCTTC
V gene: TRBV5-6
CDR3 length: 16
J gene: TRBJ2-1
clone size: NA
D gene: NA

CDR3 protein: CSATGLAGGANVLTF
CDR3 DNA: TGCAGCGCCACAGGGCTCGCCGGTGGGGCCAACGTCCTGACTTTC
V gene: TRBV29-1
CDR3 length: 15
J gene: TRBJ2-6
clone size: NA
D gene: NA

CDR3 protein: CASSYSLVDGYTF
CDR3 DNA: TGTGCCAGCAGTTACTCCCTGGTTGATGGCTACACCTTC
V gene: TRBV6-6
CDR3 length: 13
J gene: TRBJ1-2
clone size: NA
D gene: NA

CDR3 protein: CASKSQGAGGYTF
CDR3 DNA: TGTGCCAGCAAGTCACAGGGGGCGGGAGGCTACACCTTC
V gene: TRBV28
CDR3 length: 13
J gene: TRBJ1-2
clone size: once
D gene: TRBD1

CDR3 protein: CAWSVRLRQGGTEAFF
CDR3 DNA: TGTGCCTGGAGTGTACGCCTTAGACAGGGAGGAACTGAAGCTTTCTTT
V gene: TRBV30
CDR3 length: 16
J gene: TRBJ1-1
clone size: once
D gene: TRBD1

CDR3 protein: CASSPTTVTLFPSGNTIYF
CDR3 DNA: TGTGCCAGCAGTCCAACTACCGTAACCTTATTTCCCTCGGGAAACACCATATATTTT
V gene: TRBV2
CDR3 length: 19
J gene: TRBJ1-3
clone size: NA
D gene: NA

CDR3 protein: CASSYSTSGVGGELFF
CDR3 DNA: TGTGCCAGCAGTTACTCGACTAGCGGAGTGGGCGGGGAGCTGTTTTTT
V gene: TRBV6-6
CDR3 length: 16
J gene: TRBJ2-2
clone size: once
D gene: TRBD2

CDR3 protein: CASSTRVGGETEAFF
CDR3 DNA: TGCGCCAGCAGCACGCGTGTTGGGGGAGAGACTGAAGCTTTCTTT
V gene: TRBV5-1
CDR3 length: 15
J gene: TRBJ1-1
clone size: NA
D gene: NA

CDR3 protein: CASTTPSRGYTF
CDR3 DNA: TGTGCCAGCACAACGCCCAGCAGAGGCTACACCTTC
V gene: TRBV28
CDR3 length: 12
J gene: TRBJ1-2
clone size: once
D gene: NA

CDR3 protein: CSRPYRAGYTF
CDR3 DNA: TGCAGCCGACCATACAGGGCGGGCTACACCTTC
V gene: TRBV20-1
CDR3 length: 11
J gene: TRBJ1-2
clone size: NA
D gene: NA

CDR3 protein: CASSRADTQYF
CDR3 DNA: TGTGCCAGCAGCCGGGCAGATACGCAGTATTTT
V gene: TRBV5-4
CDR3 length: 11
J gene: TRBJ2-3
clone size: NA
D gene: NA

CDR3 protein: CASSPQRDTSSGNTIYF
CDR3 DNA: TGTGCCAGCTCACCACAACGGGATACATCCTCTGGAAACACCATATATTTT
V gene: TRBV18
CDR3 length: 17
J gene: TRBJ1-3
clone size: NA
D gene: NA

CDR3 protein: CASSFFSGQGELGTEAFF
CDR3 DNA: TGTGCCAGCAGCTTCTTCAGCGGGCAGGGGGAGCTGGGCACTGAAGCTTTCTTT
V gene: TRBV5-6
CDR3 length: 18
J gene: TRBJ1-1
clone size: NA
D gene: TRBD1

CDR3 protein: CASGAAQGGGEKLFF
CDR3 DNA: TGTGCCAGTGGGGCTGCACAGGGGGGAGGTGAAAAACTGTTTTTT
V gene: TRBV28
CDR3 length: 15
J gene: TRBJ1-4
clone size: NA
D gene: TRBD1

CDR3 protein: CASRGGGSGNTIYF
CDR3 DNA: TGTGCCAGCAGGGGCGGTGGGTCTGGAAACACCATATATTTT
V gene: TRBV5-6
CDR3 length: 14
J gene: TRBJ1-3
clone size: NA
D gene: NA

CDR3 protein: CASSQDTVRAFF
CDR3 DNA: TGTGCCAGCAGCCAAGATACGGTCCGAGCTTTCTTT
V gene: TRBV5-4
CDR3 length: 12
J gene: TRBJ1-1
clone size: NA
D gene: NA

CDR3 protein: CASGLEGMSEQYF
CDR3 DNA: TGTGCTAGTGGTTTGGAAGGTATGTCCGAGCAGTACTTC
V gene: TRBV12-5
CDR3 length: 13
J gene: TRBJ2-7
clone size: NA
D gene: NA

CDR3 protein: CASRRQGPSYNEQFF
CDR3 DNA: TGCGCCAGCAGACGGCAGGGACCCTCCTACAATGAGCAGTTCTTC
V gene: TRBV5-1
CDR3 length: 15
J gene: TRBJ2-1
clone size: NA
D gene: NA